The following is a TCR beta chain sequence with its context. This could be a read error, since a much larger clone is one nucleotide away. Because it lacks the conserved phenylalanine or tryptophan at the end, this CDR3 is likely a read error. The sample belongs to a study of CD8+CD57+ T cells in acquired aplastic anemia. TCR beta VDJ and CDR3 profiling used genomic DNA as template. TCRdb itself ran the reads through MiXCR, one entry per CDR3 protein. Of about 170,000 distinct CDR3 sequences in the sample, around 48% are singletons; the top ten hold over 0.95%. Patients who underwent sequencing had shown CD8+CD57+ cell expansion by flow cytometry. Among the patients, all had severe acquired aplastic anemia. The sample was sorted CD4+, CD8+, or CD8+CD57+ T cells (not recorded which) from PBMCs. This TCR derives from a human donor with aplastic anemia.

CDR3 residues: CATKPGQGDSPLHL. CDR3 bases: TGTGCCACCAAACCGGGACAGGGAGATTCACCCCTCCACCTT. This chain joins TRBV24-1 and TRBJ1-6, with TRBD1 matching over 9 bases. The CDR3 is made up of 14 amino acids. V lost 8 bases and J lost 8; bases outside the gene matches: 6. CDR1 KGHDR and CDR2 SFDVKD come from the germline V gene.